This T cell receptor beta chain was identified in a study of blood T cell repertoires in COVID-19. Study context: The United States, Italy and Spain supplied acute and convalescent COVID-19 samples. In each case, the material was cDNA or gDNA derived from T cells, B-cell-depleted T cells, or PBMCs.

Original handling: Nucleated cell counts were estimated from reference gene primer amplification. Data came from immunoSEQ multiplex PCR; TCRdb stores just in-frame clones and leaves some out. V and J calls and clone size are copied from that table; D and trimming were computed from the DNA. Among around 150,000 clones listed, 80% to 90% were seen once. Sequencing used peripheral blood. This clonotype originated in a man in his 70s with acute or convalescent COVID-19.

CDR3 nucleotides: TGTGCCAGTAGTATAGGGCAGGGGGTAGGCGGGGAGCTGTTTTTT. Translated, it gives CASSIGQGVGGELFF. The chain carries TRBV19 and TRBJ2-2; 7 bases map to TRBD1. Germline V gene sequence: CDR1 LNHDA, CDR2 SQIVND (reference sequence). The CDR3 spans 15 residues. V gave up 1 base and J gave up 7 bases; unmatched junction bases: 6.